These T cell receptor beta chains were read from a single sample in a study of cytomegalovirus exposure and HLA in healthy donors. Repertoires were generated with immunoSEQ multiplex PCR, while TCRdb's copy carries only in-frame clones and drops some. The sample contains some 150,000 clones, about 95% of which appear only once. The sequenced sample consisted of PBMCs. The origin of the receptors is a man aged 18 to 35 in good health and CMV-seropositive. CDR3s include the opening cysteine and the closing phenylalanine or tryptophan. The D gene is left open where the match is weak. Only some rows state a clone size, as once, few, many or a class for expanded clones.

v_gene	d_gene	j_gene	abundance	CDR3nt	CDR3aa
TRBV11-2	NA	TRBJ2-1	NA	TGTGCCAGCAGCTTAGTGGTCAGTGGCAATGAGCAGTTCTTC	CASSLVVSGNEQFF
TRBV6-6	NA	TRBJ1-2	NA	TGTGCCAGCAGTGGCGGAGGGGATGGCTACACCTTC	CASSGGGDGYTF
TRBV7-8	TRBD2	TRBJ2-2	NA	TGTGCCAGCAGCCCGGGACTAGCGGACACCGGGGAGCTGTTTTTT	CASSPGLADTGELFF
TRBV7-9	NA	TRBJ2-7	NA	TGTGCCAGCAGCATAGACACCCACCCCTACGAGCAGTACTTC	CASSIDTHPYEQYF
TRBV20-1	NA	TRBJ1-2	NA	TGCAGTGCTTTACAGGGACATGGCTACACCTTC	CSALQGHGYTF
TRBV4-2	TRBD1	TRBJ2-5	NA	TGTGCCAGCAGCCTACTAATACAGGGGTGGGAAGAGACCCAGTACTTC	CASSLLIQGWEETQYF
TRBV5-1	TRBD2	TRBJ2-5	NA	TGCGCCAGCAGCTGGGCCGGGACTAGCGAAGAGACCCAGTACTTC	CASSWAGTSEETQYF
TRBV29-1	NA	TRBJ2-7	NA	TGCAGCGCTCAGGGCGCAGCTTGGTACGAGCAGTACTTC	CSAQGAAWYEQYF
TRBV7-8	TRBD2	TRBJ2-1	NA	TGTGCCAGCAGCTTGTCTCGGCGGGAGGGCCTTGAGCAGTTCTTC	CASSLSRREGLEQFF
TRBV6-4	NA	TRBJ1-1	NA	TGTGCCAGCAGTGGACAGCTAAACACTGAAGCTTTCTTT	CASSGQLNTEAFF
TRBV5-6	TRBD1	TRBJ1-2	once	TGTGCCAGCAGCTCGGACAGGGAAGCTGGCTACACCTTC	CASSSDREAGYTF
TRBV18	TRBD2	TRBJ2-3	NA	TGTGCCAGCTCACCACAGCGGGGTGGGAGAAGCACAGATACGCAGTATTTT	CASSPQRGGRSTDTQYF
TRBV18	NA	TRBJ2-5	NA	TGTGCCAGCTCACCTCCGGGCCAAGAGACCCAGTACTTC	CASSPPGQETQYF
TRBV2	NA	TRBJ2-3	NA	TGTGCCGGCGGAGGGTCCGCAGATACGCAGTATTTT	CAGGGSADTQYF
TRBV7-9	TRBD2	TRBJ2-2	NA	TGTGCCAGCAGCCACTACGCGGGAGGACGCACCGGGGAGCTGTTTTTT	CASSHYAGGRTGELFF
TRBV11-2	NA	TRBJ2-3	NA	TGTGCCAGCGGACTCTTGAGGGCAGATACGCAGTATTTT	CASGLLRADTQYF
TRBV9	TRBD2	TRBJ2-3	NA	TGTGCCAGCAGCGTAGCTAGCGGTAGCACAGATACGCAGTATTTT	CASSVASGSTDTQYF
TRBV5-6	NA	TRBJ2-3	NA	TGTGCCAGCAGCCCGCGACCCGGACAGACAGATACGCAGTATTTT	CASSPRPGQTDTQYF
TRBV19	NA	TRBJ2-1	NA	TGTGCCAGTAGTGCGCTAGCTGAAGATGAGCAGTTCTTC	CASSALAEDEQFF
TRBV2	NA	TRBJ2-2	NA	TGTGCCAGCAGTGAGTCGGTCGATGGCACCGGGGAGCTGTTTTTT	CASSESVDGTGELFF
TRBV7-2	NA	TRBJ2-1	NA	TGTGCCAGCAGCTTCCTAGATGTCGATGAGCAGTTCTTC	CASSFLDVDEQFF
TRBV11-2	TRBD2	TRBJ2-2	NA	TGTGCCAGCAGCTTAAACTGGGAGGGACGAAGGACCGGGGAGCTGTTTTTT	CASSLNWEGRRTGELFF
TRBV28	TRBD2	TRBJ2-7	NA	TGTGCCAGCAGTTTAGGGACTAGCGGGAGTGACGAGCAGTACTTC	CASSLGTSGSDEQYF
TRBV6-1	NA	TRBJ2-7	NA	TGTGCCAGCAGCCCCATTCAGGGGATTTACGAGCAGTACTTC	CASSPIQGIYEQYF
TRBV7-3	TRBD2	TRBJ2-3	NA	TGTGCCAGCAGCACCCAAGGCCTGGGACTAGCGGGAGGGTTACTGAACACAGATACGCAGTATTTT	CASSTQGLGLAGGLLNTDTQYF
TRBV6-1	TRBD1	TRBJ2-7	NA	TGTGCCAGCAGTGAAGCGCTCAAGGGACAGCCCTCCTACGAGCAGTACTTC	CASSEALKGQPSYEQYF
TRBV7-2	TRBD1	TRBJ2-7	NA	TGTGCCAGCAGCAAACAGGGGCGCGAGCAGTACTTC	CASSKQGREQYF
TRBV7-9	TRBD1	TRBJ2-3	NA	TGTGCCAGCAGCCTCACCGACAGGGGGGTCACAGATACGCAGTATTTT	CASSLTDRGVTDTQYF
TRBV2	NA	TRBJ1-1	once	TGTGCCAGCATGGAGGACACTGAAGCTTTCTTT	CASMEDTEAFF
TRBV10-1	TRBD2	TRBJ2-1	NA	TGCGTGCACCCCCGGGGACTAGCGGGAGGATTCTACAATGAGCAGTTCTTC	CVHPRGLAGGFYNEQFF
TRBV14	TRBD1	TRBJ2-7	NA	TGTGCCAGCGCACTCAGGGACAGGTCCTACGAGCAGTACTTC	CASALRDRSYEQYF
TRBV4-1	TRBD1	TRBJ2-1	NA	TGCGCCAGCAGCCAAGAAGCGGTCGCAGGGGGCTACAATGAGCAGTTCTTC	CASSQEAVAGGYNEQFF
TRBV6-6	NA	TRBJ1-1	NA	TGTGCCAGCAGTCAAACGTCAGTCGAAGCTTTCTTT	CASSQTSVEAFF
TRBV28	NA	TRBJ2-6	NA	TGTGCCAGCACTTCGCGGCCCTCTGGGGCCAACGTCCTGACTTTC	CASTSRPSGANVLTF
TRBV10-2	TRBD2	TRBJ2-3	NA	TGCGCCAGCATTAGCGGGAGGGCCACAGATACGCAGTATTTT	CASISGRATDTQYF
TRBV4-2	NA	TRBJ1-5	once	TGTGCCAGCAGCCAAGATAGGGGCGATCAGCCCCAGCATTTT	CASSQDRGDQPQHF
TRBV5-3	NA	TRBJ2-7	NA	TGTGCCAGAAGCTTGCCTAGGGGGGGCTACGAGCAGTACTTC	CARSLPRGGYEQYF
TRBV28	NA	TRBJ2-7	NA	TGTGCCAGCAGTTCAGGGATCTCCTACGAGCAGTACTTC	CASSSGISYEQYF
TRBV6-1	NA	TRBJ2-7	NA	TGTGCCAGCAGTTCTGAGGGCCCCCCAAGCGAGCAGTACTTC	CASSSEGPPSEQYF
TRBV4-2	NA	TRBJ2-4	NA	TGTGCCAGCAGCCAAGATGTTCTAGCCAAAAACATTCAGTACTTC	CASSQDVLAKNIQYF
TRBV30	TRBD2	TRBJ2-5	NA	TGTGCCTGGAGACCTACTAGCGGGAGGACGTACCAAGAGACCCAGTACTTC	CAWRPTSGRTYQETQYF
TRBV7-3	NA	TRBJ2-3	NA	TGTGCCAGCAGCTTAACTCCGGGACTCGAGAGTACGCAGTATTTT	CASSLTPGLESTQYF
TRBV2	NA	TRBJ1-2	NA	TGTGCCAGCAGTGATTTGGGGGGCTATGGCTACACCTTC	CASSDLGGYGYTF
TRBV18	TRBD2	TRBJ2-5	NA	TGTGCCAGCTCACCAGGGCTAGCGGGGACCGGGGAGACCCAGTACTTC	CASSPGLAGTGETQYF
TRBV10-3	TRBD2	TRBJ2-1	NA	TGTGCCATCAGTGAGTCGATTACTAGCGGGAGAAGGGAGCAGTTCTTC	CAISESITSGRREQFF
TRBV2	NA	TRBJ2-2	NA	TGTGCCAGCAGACTGTCGAGCCCCGGGGAGCTGTTTTTT	CASRLSSPGELFF
TRBV15	NA	TRBJ1-2	NA	TGTGCCACCAGCAGAGATCGTGACAGCAACTATGGCTACACCTTC	CATSRDRDSNYGYTF
TRBV27	TRBD2	TRBJ2-1	NA	TGTGCCAGCAGTTCCGGGGCGGGAGGGCTTTCTGTACAGTTCTTC	CASSSGAGGLSVQFF
TRBV2	NA	TRBJ1-1	NA	TGTGCCAGCAGTGCCTGGAAAGGGGGGAACACTGAAGCTTTCTTT	CASSAWKGGNTEAFF
TRBV29-1	TRBD1	TRBJ1-2	NA	TGCAGCGTTGCGGGGGGACAGGGAGATGGCTACACCTTC	CSVAGGQGDGYTF
TRBV28	TRBD2	TRBJ2-5	NA	TGTGCCAGCAGTTCCGGACGGACTAGCGGCCAAGAGACCCAGTACTTC	CASSSGRTSGQETQYF
TRBV9	NA	TRBJ1-3	NA	TGTGCCAGCAGCTCAGCGGGGGTTTCCGGAAACACCATATATTTT	CASSSAGVSGNTIYF
TRBV4-2	TRBD2	TRBJ2-1	NA	TGTGCCAGCAGCCCCCGACTAGCGGGAGGGCCGAGCTCCTACAATGAGCAGTTCTTC	CASSPRLAGGPSSYNEQFF
TRBV5-1	TRBD1	TRBJ1-2	NA	TGCGCCAGCAGCTTGGCGAGCAGACAGGGTAATGGCTACACCTTC	CASSLASRQGNGYTF